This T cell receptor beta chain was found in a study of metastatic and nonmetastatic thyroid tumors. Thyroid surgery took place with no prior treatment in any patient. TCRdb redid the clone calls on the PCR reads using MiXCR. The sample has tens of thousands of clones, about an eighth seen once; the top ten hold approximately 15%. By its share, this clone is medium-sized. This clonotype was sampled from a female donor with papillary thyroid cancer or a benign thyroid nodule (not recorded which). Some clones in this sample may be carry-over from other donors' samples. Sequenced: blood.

The CDR3, as DNA: TGTGCCAGCAGTTGGGGCACAGATACGCAGTATTTT. Its translation: CASSWGTDTQYF. The rearrangement links TRBV6-1 to TRBJ2-3; D remains unclear. CDR3 length: 12 amino acids. Looked up from germline, CDR1 is MNHNS and CDR2 is SASEGT. The germline V and J ends were trimmed by 5 bases and 1 base, with 4 bases remaining between them.